The clone carrying this TCR beta chain appeared a single time. Quantitative 5'-RACE with molecular barcodes was used to make the TCR beta libraries. From the 5' RACE reads, TCRdb called clonotypes with MiXCR, one entry per CDR3 protein. The table lists hundreds of thousands of distinct CDR3 sequences, around 21% of them singletons, with around 3.2% in the top ten. V was shortened by 3 bases and J by 4 bases, with 11 bases between the two germline ends. The CDR3 length is 14 residues. Germline V gene data show CDR1 as LGHNA and CDR2 as YSLEER. The sample originates from a study of CD8 T cells in ankylosing spondylitis.

The source is a female donor with ankylosing spondylitis or in good health (not recorded which). The sequenced sample consisted of blood, either unsorted or a sorted T cell fraction (not recorded which). The chain uses TRBV4-3 and TRBJ2-3; D might be TRBD1 (5 bases). CDR3 nucleotide sequence: TGCGCCAGCAGCCACCGCATAGGGGCAGATACGCAGTATTTT. Its protein is CASSHRIGADTQYF.